Following are 25 T cell receptor beta chains from one sample sequenced in a study of T cell repertoires in cytomegalovirus infection. TCRdb fed the reads into MiXCR, producing one record per CDR3 protein. The repertoire includes fewer than 350,000 distinct CDR3 sequences, more than 8% of them detected once, and roughly 4.5% sits in the top ten. Sequenced material: PBMCs. The receptors shown here come from a human donor in good health (CMV status not recorded). Some clones in this sample may be carry-over from other donors' samples.

There are many counts of this clonotype. V and J are TRBV6-5 and TRBJ1-5; 9 bases agree with TRBD1. Germline values: CDR1 MNHEY, CDR2 SVGAGI. V lost 0 bases, J lost 3 bases, and 9 bases stayed unmatched. The CDR3 runs 18 residues. CDR3 sequence reads: CASSYSKGTGRINQPQHF. The CDR3 DNA follows: TGTGCCAGCAGTTACTCGAAGGGGACAGGGCGGATCAATCAGCCCCAGCATTTT.

V is TRBV11-3 and J is TRBJ2-1; 12 bases fit TRBD1. The germline gives CDR1 SGHNT, CDR2 YENEEA. The CDR3 is 15 amino acids. V gave up 4 bases and J gave up 8 bases; unmatched junction bases: 6. The chain's CDR3 is CASSSGQGAGDEQFF. CDR3 sequence (DNA): TGTGCCAGCAGCTCGGGACAGGGGGCCGGGGATGAGCAGTTCTTC.

This clonotype showed up many times. J is TRBJ1-1 and V is TRBV12-3 or TRBV12-4; D perhaps matches TRBD1 (6 bases). The CDR3 loop spans 12 amino acids. V lost 6 bases and J lost 5, with 10 bases in between. As DNA, the CDR3 is TGTGCCAGCAGGGGGGCCGGGACTGAAGCTTTCTTT. This gives the protein CASRGAGTEAFF.

This clonotype has at least ten counts. The rearrangement uses TRBV24-1 and TRBJ2-1; 14 nucleotides agree with TRBD2. Germline assignment: CDR1 KGHDR and CDR2 SFDVKD. This CDR3 has 17 amino acids. V lost 2 bases to trimming and J lost 10 bases; unmatched junction nucleotides: 9. CDR3 sequence: CATSDSGTSGGGWEQFF. DNA of the CDR3: TGTGCCACCAGTGATTCGGGGACTAGCGGGGGAGGATGGGAGCAGTTCTTC.

This clonotype was counted many times. An end of the junction differs from the germline gene, which may be a read error. V usage is TRBV12-3 or TRBV12-4 and J usage is TRBJ1-3, with TRBD1 identical over 9 bases. The CDR3 extends over 18 amino acids. The CDR3 spells CASSLGPGQGVFRNTIYF. In nucleotides, the CDR3 is TGTGCCAGCAGCTTAGGACCGGGACAGGGAGTCTTTAGAAACACCATATATTTT.

This clonotype was counted a few times. The chain links TRBV27 to TRBJ2-6, with D hard to call. This CDR3 has 15 residues. Trimming removed 8 bases from V and 0 bases from J, with 11 bases in between. In germline, CDR1 is MNHEY, CDR2 SMNVEV (reference sequence). In nucleotides, the CDR3 is TGTGCCAGCTGCCGGACGGCCTCTGGGGCCAACGTCCTGACTTTC. Protein sequence: CASCRTASGANVLTF.

This sequence joins TRBV7-3 and TRBJ1-1, with 7 positions matching TRBD1. Per the germline V gene, CDR1 is SGHTA and CDR2 is FQGTGA. V lost 5 bases to trimming and J lost 0 bases; unmatched junction nucleotides: 3. This CDR3 spans 14 amino acids. The CDR3 is CASSQTGMNTEAFF. The CDR3 coding sequence is TGTGCCAGCAGCCAGACAGGGATGAACACTGAAGCTTTCTTT.

The rearrangement joins TRBV12-3 or TRBV12-4 to TRBJ2-1; 12 bases match TRBD2. This CDR3 is built from 19 residues. With 3 bases clipped from V and 0 bases from J, the junction kept 9 bases outside the gene matches. In nucleotides, the CDR3 is TGTGCCAGCAGTTTCTTGGGACTAGCGGGTATTAGCTCCTACAATGAGCAGTTCTTC. This codes for CASSFLGLAGISSYNEQFF.

This clonotype was observed a few times. This chain links TRBV27 with TRBJ2-2; D uncertain. This CDR3 has 15 residues. Deletions cut 2 bases from V and 0 bases from J, with 7 bases between. CDR1 and CDR2 from the germline V gene are MNHEY and SMNVEV (reference sequence). The DNA of the CDR3 is TGTGCCAGCAGTTTAGGTGTTGCGAACACCGGGGAGCTGTTTTTT. This gives the protein CASSLGVANTGELFF.

This clonotype has at least ten counts. The V call is TRBV6-6, the J call TRBJ2-7; D unclear. The CDR3 length is 13 residues. Germline V gives CDR1 MNHNY, CDR2 SVGAGI (reference sequence). V was cut by 1 base and J by 1 base, with 5 bases left in between. CDR3 bases: TGTGCCAGCAGTTACTTTGAATCCTACGAGCAGTACTTC. Protein product: CASSYFESYEQYF.

This clonotype was observed many times. V and J are TRBV4-3 and TRBJ2-1; 9 bases fit TRBD2. The CDR3 sequence is 15 residues long. The V segment lost 3 bases and the J segment 6 bases; nucleotides outside the gene matches: 6. Germline V gene lookup returns CDR1 LGHNA and CDR2 YSLEER. The DNA for the CDR3 is TGCGCCAGCAGCCAGGGGGGCGGGGGGGCCAATGAGCAGTTCTTC. The encoded protein is CASSQGGGGANEQFF.

In this sample, this clonotype turned up a few times. The chain combines TRBV7-6 with TRBJ2-3, with 12 bases fitting TRBD2. This CDR3 has 16 residues. Germline CDR1 and CDR2: SGHVS and FNYEAQ. Germline trimming cut 5 bases from V and 5 bases from J; bases unmatched to any gene: 8. The CDR3 loop reads CASSHGTSGFLDTQYF. The DNA for the CDR3 is TGTGCCAGCAGCCACGGGACTAGCGGGTTTTTAGATACGCAGTATTTT.

This clonotype was picked up a small number of times. This chain uses TRBV7-2 with TRBJ2-1; 15 bases map to TRBD2. Germline V CDR1 and CDR2: SGHTA, FQGNSA. V lost 1 base to trimming and J lost 3 bases; unmatched junction nucleotides: 7. This CDR3 is built from 19 residues. CDR3 region: CASSLGGLAGGLDYNEQFF. The CDR3 DNA reads as TGTGCCAGCAGCTTAGGGGGACTAGCGGGGGGCCTAGACTACAATGAGCAGTTCTTC.

The J gene is TRBJ1-3, the V gene TRBV6-4, with D tentatively TRBD1 (5 bases). The germline V and J ends were trimmed by 5 bases and 3 bases, with 23 bases remaining between them. This CDR3 has 18 amino acids. The germline V gene encodes CDR1 MRHNA and CDR2 SNTAGT. The CDR3 DNA sequence: TGTGCCAGCAGTTACTTACACCCAGGGAACCCCCTTGGAAACACCATATATTTT. Translated: CASSYLHPGNPLGNTIYF.

The chain combines TRBV4-2 with TRBJ2-5; D possibly corresponds to TRBD1 (6 bases). Germline CDR1 reads LGHNA; CDR2 reads YNFKEQ. V lost 2 bases and J 2 bases, leaving 15 bases between the germline ends. CDR3 length: 16 amino acids. This CDR3 reads CASSQQTRGIQETQYF. Here the CDR3 DNA reads TGTGCCAGCAGCCAACAGACCAGGGGAATTCAAGAGACCCAGTACTTC.

This clonotype was seen repeatedly, ten times or more. The V call is TRBV6-2 or TRBV6-3, the J call TRBJ2-2; D uncertain. V gave up 6 bases and J gave up 4 bases, with 15 bases separating them. The CDR3 has 15 amino acids. The V gene's germline CDR1 is MNHEY and CDR2 SVGEGT. The CDR3 DNA sequence: TGTGCCAGCAGCCGAGATCCTACGGGCACCGGGGAGCTGTTTTTT. This gives the protein CASSRDPTGTGELFF.

On this clonotype: A much larger clone differs from this one at a single base, so this may be a read error. CDR3 amino acids: CAISGGSDSNQPQHF. The CDR3 DNA reads TGTGCCATCAGTGGTGGTAGCGATAGCAATCAGCCCCAGCATTTT. The chain has TRBV6-6 and TRBJ1-5; no reliable D call. Germline V gene data show CDR1 as MNHNY and CDR2 as SVGAGI (reference sequence). The CDR3 is made up of 15 amino acids.

The V gene is TRBV7-8, the J gene TRBJ1-4, with D tentatively TRBD1 (5 bases). Trimming cost V 4 bases and J 13 bases, with 19 bases left between them. Looked up from germline, CDR1 is SGHVS and CDR2 is FQNEAQ. This CDR3 is 14 amino acids long. The CDR3 protein is CASSSGDRTPGLFF. The DNA for the CDR3 is TGTGCCAGCAGCTCCGGTGACAGAACACCCGGACTGTTTTTT.

This clonotype was counted a few times. This chain uses TRBV4-2 with TRBJ2-3, with D hard to call. CDR1 and CDR2 from the germline V gene are LGHNA and YNFKEQ. Trimming pared 0 bases from V and 0 bases from J, leaving 13 bases between. The CDR3 sequence is 17 residues long. CDR3 coding DNA: TGTGCCAGCAGCCAAGAACGCCTCCCGCGGAGCACAGATACGCAGTATTTT. Its translation is CASSQERLPRSTDTQYF.

V gene TRBV20-1 combines with J gene TRBJ2-3, with 10 bases identical to TRBD2. From germline, CDR1 is DFQATT and CDR2 SNEGSKA (reference sequence). The V gene end was trimmed by 3 bases and the J gene end by 4 bases; junction bases not matched to a gene: 4. The CDR3 is 14 amino acids. The CDR3 region has the DNA TGCAGTGCTAGCGTAGCGGGAGGAGCAGATACGCAGTATTTT. Translation gives CSASVAGGADTQYF.

This clonotype has a single count. The chain links TRBV6-1 to TRBJ2-7; 8 bases are shared with TRBD1. The V segment lost 6 bases and the J segment 6 bases; nucleotides outside the gene matches: 10. Germline loops: CDR1 MNHNS, CDR2 SASEGT. The CDR3 is 14 residues long. The CDR3 bases are TGTGCCAGCAGAGACGACAGGGGTCGTGTCGAGCAGTACTTC. The encoded protein is CASRDDRGRVEQYF.

The table lists this clonotype with many counts. The CDR3 is CASSLLEGYNQPQHF. The CDR3 nucleotides are TGTGCCAGCAGCTTGTTGGAAGGTTATAATCAGCCCCAGCATTTT. The chain is built from TRBV7-8 and TRBJ1-5; D is unclear. CDR3 length: 15 amino acids. The germline V gene encodes CDR1 SGHVS and CDR2 FQNEAQ. Trimming took 3 bases from V and 4 from J, leaving 13 bases between them.

This clonotype was seen more than once but under ten times. The chain recombines TRBV20-1 with TRBJ2-5; 10 bases align to TRBD1. The CDR3 contains 14 residues. V gave up 4 bases and J gave up 5 bases; unmatched junction bases: 7. The germline gives CDR1 DFQATT, CDR2 SNEGSKA (reference sequence). CDR3 residues: CSAKRTGGLETQYF. The DNA of the CDR3 is TGCAGTGCTAAACGGACAGGGGGTTTGGAGACCCAGTACTTC.

V gene TRBV12-3 or TRBV12-4 combines with J gene TRBJ1-6; 8 bases agree with TRBD1. The CDR3 length is 13 residues. Trimming took 3 bases from V and 12 from J; bases not matched to a gene: 4. Written as DNA, the CDR3 is TGTGCCAGCAGTTTCGGACAGGGAAGACCCCTCCACTTT. Encoded protein: CASSFGQGRPLHF.

This clonotype was found many times. For the CDR3, the DNA is TGTGCCAGCAGCTTACAGGGCCGTGTCACCGGGGAGCTGTTTTTT. This gives the protein CASSLQGRVTGELFF. The chain joins TRBV7-2 to TRBJ2-2; D is possibly TRBD1 (5 bases). V was cut by 2 bases and J by 4 bases, with 11 bases left in between. Germline V gene lookup returns CDR1 SGHTA and CDR2 FQGNSA. This CDR3 comprises 15 residues. The full variable domain, in which reference TRBV7-2 and TRBJ2-2 provide the parts outside the CDR3, is GAGVSQSPSNKVTEKGKDVELRCDPISGHTALYWYRQSLGQGLEFLIYFQGNSAPDKSGLPSDRFSAERTGGSVSTLTIQRTQQEDSAVYLCASSLQGRVTGELFFGEGSRLTVL.